The rows below give T cell receptor beta chains drawn from one sample of a study of blood T cells in healthy people across ages. TCRdb ran MiXCR on the 5' RACE reads and lists one entry per CDR3 protein. The sample shows about a million distinct CDR3 sequences, less than 45% of them seen only once. The sequencing sample was made of blood. The receptor source for this set is a man between 18 and 29 years old in good health. Both conserved end residues are part of each CDR3. D genes are given only for firm matches. Some rows mark clone size as missing; the rest say once, few, many or name a class of expanded clone.

V gene	D gene	J gene	clone size	CDR3 protein	CDR3 DNA
TRBV6-5	TRBD1	TRBJ2-1	few	CAGSYGTGLYNEQFF	TGTGCCGGCAGTTATGGGACAGGGCTTTACAATGAGCAGTTCTTC
TRBV12-3/TRBV12-4	TRBD2	TRBJ2-1	.	CASSPEGRVTEQFF	TGTGCCAGCAGTCCAGAGGGGAGGGTGACTGAGCAGTTCTTC
TRBV11-1	.	TRBJ2-7	.	CASSPKDGQYF	TGTGCCAGCAGCCCGAAAGATGGGCAGTACTTC
TRBV6-5	.	TRBJ2-1	few	CASKDSSENEQFF	TGTGCCAGCAAGGACAGCTCTGAGAATGAGCAGTTCTTC
TRBV7-9	.	TRBJ2-5	.	CASSLLLSRYQETQYF	TGTGCCAGCAGCTTGCTACTATCCCGGTACCAAGAGACCCAGTACTTC
TRBV6-6	TRBD1	TRBJ2-1	few	CASSQTGGWDNEQFF	TGTGCCAGCAGTCAGACAGGGGGGTGGGATAATGAGCAGTTCTTC
TRBV29-1	.	TRBJ1-2	few	CSVFGVYGYTF	TGCAGCGTTTTTGGGGTCTATGGCTACACCTTC
TRBV27	.	TRBJ2-7	.	CASNSQGTSNEQYF	TGTGCCAGCAATAGCCAGGGTACCTCCAATGAGCAGTACTTC
TRBV7-2	.	TRBJ1-1	once	CASSPWVGNTEAFF	TGTGCCAGCAGCCCCTGGGTCGGGAACACTGAAGCTTTCTTT
TRBV29-1	TRBD2	TRBJ2-5	few	CSVEGVRRTSGGLVETQYF	TGCAGCGTTGAAGGGGTGCGCAGGACTAGCGGGGGGCTAGTGGAGACCCAGTACTTC
TRBV25-1	TRBD1	TRBJ1-2	.	CASSEGQGNGYTF	TGTGCCAGCAGTGAAGGACAGGGGAATGGCTACACCTTC
TRBV4-1	TRBD1	TRBJ1-5	.	CASGRTGGGGNQPQHF	TGCGCCAGCGGGCGGACAGGGGGTGGGGGCAATCAGCCCCAGCATTTT
TRBV6-2/TRBV6-3	.	TRBJ2-5	.	CASSSLPAGPEDLMETQYF	TGTGCCAGCAGTTCCCTCCCCGCAGGGCCCGAAGACCTCATGGAGACCCAGTACTTC
TRBV5-6	.	TRBJ2-1	.	CASSFSSPEQFF	TGTGCCAGCAGCTTTTCCTCCCCTGAGCAGTTCTTC
TRBV9	.	TRBJ1-2	.	CASSVAEGNYGYTF	TGTGCCAGCAGCGTAGCTGAGGGCAACTATGGCTACACCTTC
TRBV2	.	TRBJ2-1	few	CASSDPQGVQHNEQFF	TGTGCCAGCAGTGATCCTCAAGGGGTTCAGCACAATGAGCAGTTCTTC
TRBV6-2/TRBV6-3	.	TRBJ1-3	.	CASSYPDSGNTIYF	TGTGCCAGCAGTTACCCGGACTCTGGAAACACCATATATTTT
TRBV7-2	.	TRBJ2-5	.	CASSTGTVLGQYF	TGTGCCAGCAGCACCGGGACCGTTCTGGGGCAGTACTTC
TRBV6-6	TRBD2	TRBJ2-3	.	CASSYVSTSRSDTQYF	TGTGCCAGCAGTTACGTCTCGACTAGCAGATCAGATACGCAGTATTTT
TRBV12-3/TRBV12-4	.	TRBJ2-2	.	CASSSRENTGELFF	TGTGCCAGCAGTTCCAGGGAGAACACCGGGGAGCTGTTTTTT
TRBV13	.	TRBJ1-2	.	CANSVPSINYGYTF	TGTGCCAACAGCGTCCCTTCGATCAACTATGGCTACACCTTC
TRBV6-5	.	TRBJ1-1	.	CASSYSPGRETEAFF	TGTGCCAGCAGTTACTCCCCGGGAAGGGAGACTGAAGCTTTCTTT
TRBV27	.	TRBJ2-3	.	CASSTGLGVGTDTQYF	TGTGCCAGCAGTACCGGCCTCGGGGTGGGGACAGATACGCAGTATTTT
TRBV20-1	.	TRBJ1-5	.	CSGRQSNQPQHF	TGCAGCGGGAGGCAGAGCAATCAGCCCCAGCATTTT
TRBV4-1	.	TRBJ1-5	few	CASSQVRSGNQPQHF	TGCGCCAGCAGCCAAGTCCGAAGTGGCAATCAGCCCCAGCATTTT
TRBV19	.	TRBJ2-1	.	CASSRTGINEQFF	TGTGCCAGTAGTAGAACAGGGATCAATGAGCAGTTCTTC
TRBV4-1	.	TRBJ2-1	.	CASSHPRVGEQFF	TGCGCCAGCAGCCATCCGCGCGTGGGTGAGCAGTTCTTC
TRBV7-2	.	TRBJ2-3	.	CASSVLTGDDTQYF	TGTGCCAGCAGCGTTCTGACGGGCGACGATACGCAGTATTTT
TRBV19	.	TRBJ2-7	few	CARLWRSTYEQYF	TGTGCTAGACTTTGGCGCAGTACCTACGAGCAGTACTTC
TRBV10-3	TRBD1	TRBJ2-5	.	CAIRGDRSQETQYF	TGTGCCATCAGGGGGGACAGATCCCAAGAGACCCAGTACTTC